This record concerns one TCR beta chain sequence. The data derive from a study of blood T cell repertoires in COVID-19. Across the study: PBMCs, B-cell-depleted T cells, or T cells provided the cDNA or gDNA that made up the material.

The CDR3 totals 15 residues. Germline V lookup: CDR1 SGHTA, CDR2 FQGNSA. The V end lost 0 bases, the J end lost 3 bases, and 11 bases lay between the germline ends. Method: immunoSEQ multiplex PCR; TCRdb's copy keeps in-frame clones and lacks some. The repertoire consists of some 240,000 clones, with approximately 80% occurring once and the leading ten covering approximately 7.5%. The sequence was collected from a woman older than 75 with COVID-19, enrolled during active disease. Sequencing was performed on peripheral blood. The V gene is TRBV7-2, the J gene TRBJ2-5, with D maybe TRBD2 (7 bases). This CDR3 reads CASSLAGGPKETQYF. The CDR3 bases are TGTGCCAGCAGCTTAGCGGGGGGGCCCAAAGAGACCCAGTACTTC.